This T cell receptor beta chain derives from a study of T cells in tumors after PD-1 blockade. Sequencing used immunoSEQ multiplex PCR; TCRdb keeps in-frame clones, though not all of them. Of 60,000 to 65,000 clones in the sample, roughly 70% are singletons; the top ten hold approximately 4.8%. Germline V gene data show CDR1 as GTSNPN and CDR2 as SVGIG (reference sequence). Trimming removed 4 bases at V and 4 bases at J, with 13 bases between. The CDR3 spans 14 residues. This clone was recorded a few times. The sequence came from a human donor with basal cell carcinoma. The specimen comprised PBMCs, sampled after anti-PD-1 treatment. The genes are TRBV30 and TRBJ1-4, with TRBD1 as a possible D gene (5 bases). CDR3 loop: CAWNVGTHNEKLFF. CDR3 DNA sequence: TGTGCCTGGAATGTAGGGACCCATAATGAAAAACTGTTTTTT.